This TCR beta chain stems from a study of blood T cell repertoires in COVID-19. Study-wide context: The United States, Italy and Spain provided the acute and convalescent COVID-19 samples. T cells, B-cell-depleted T cells, or PBMCs supplied cDNA or gDNA.

As originally analysed: Reference gene primers were amplified, and this amplification served to estimate nucleated cell counts. The data were produced by immunoSEQ multiplex PCR, yet TCRdb's version contains in-frame clones alone and is incomplete. That table gives V, J and clone size, and the DNA gave D and trimming. The sample includes some 78,000 clones, roughly nine tenths of them seen just once. Sample: peripheral blood. This receptor was obtained from a man aged 50-60 years with active or convalescent COVID-19.

The CDR3 region has the DNA TGTGCCAGCAGCCTGGGGCGCACAGATACGCAGTATTTT. Amino acids: CASSLGRTDTQYF. This chain connects TRBV3-1 (or the pseudogene TRBV3-2) to TRBJ2-3, with D perhaps TRBD1 (5 bases). This CDR3 has 13 residues. CDR1 LGHDT and CDR2 YNNKEL come from the germline V gene (reference sequence). V lost 4 bases, J lost 1 base, and 6 bases lay in between.